The sequence of this T cell receptor beta chain was determined in a study of blood T cell repertoires in COVID-19. Study in general: The samples span acute and convalescent COVID-19 from the United States, Italy and Spain. Sources were T cells, B-cell-depleted T cells, or PBMCs; the material itself was cDNA or gDNA.

As originally analysed: Scientists estimated how many nucleated cells there were by amplifying reference gene primers. TCRdb's table, derived via immunoSEQ multiplex PCR, lists solely in-frame clones and lacks some. That table supplies the V and J calls and clone size; D and trimming were determined from the DNA. Of about 190,000 clones in the sample, roughly 79% were seen once. V lost 3 bases and J 0 bases, leaving 15 bases between the germline ends. The CDR3 totals 16 residues. Germline CDR1 KGHSH, CDR2 LQKENI. The sequenced sample was peripheral blood. The sequence was obtained from a man between 60 and 75 years old with active or convalescent COVID-19. V gene TRBV18 combines with J gene TRBJ2-7, with D possibly being TRBD1 (5 bases). The CDR3 protein is CASSPSAGLSSYEQYF. The CDR3 DNA is TGTGCCAGCTCACCCTCGGCAGGGCTCAGCTCCTACGAGCAGTACTTC.